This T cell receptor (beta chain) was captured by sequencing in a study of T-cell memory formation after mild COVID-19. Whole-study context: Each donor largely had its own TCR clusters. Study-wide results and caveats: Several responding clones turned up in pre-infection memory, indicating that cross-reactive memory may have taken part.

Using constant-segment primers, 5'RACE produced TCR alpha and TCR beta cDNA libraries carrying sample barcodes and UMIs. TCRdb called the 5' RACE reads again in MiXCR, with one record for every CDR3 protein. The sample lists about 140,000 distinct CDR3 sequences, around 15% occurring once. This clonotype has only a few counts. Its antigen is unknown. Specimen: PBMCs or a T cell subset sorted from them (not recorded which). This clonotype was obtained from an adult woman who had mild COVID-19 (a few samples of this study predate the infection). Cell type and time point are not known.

The CDR3 spells CASSLMGTGGYEQYF. The CDR3 coding sequence is TGTGCCAGCAGTTTAATGGGTACAGGGGGATACGAGCAGTACTTC. The chain combines TRBV12-3 or TRBV12-4 with TRBJ2-7; 8 nucleotides align to TRBD1. The J segment lost 4 bases and the V segment lost 2 bases, leaving 7 bases of the junction unmatched. This CDR3 spans 15 amino acids.